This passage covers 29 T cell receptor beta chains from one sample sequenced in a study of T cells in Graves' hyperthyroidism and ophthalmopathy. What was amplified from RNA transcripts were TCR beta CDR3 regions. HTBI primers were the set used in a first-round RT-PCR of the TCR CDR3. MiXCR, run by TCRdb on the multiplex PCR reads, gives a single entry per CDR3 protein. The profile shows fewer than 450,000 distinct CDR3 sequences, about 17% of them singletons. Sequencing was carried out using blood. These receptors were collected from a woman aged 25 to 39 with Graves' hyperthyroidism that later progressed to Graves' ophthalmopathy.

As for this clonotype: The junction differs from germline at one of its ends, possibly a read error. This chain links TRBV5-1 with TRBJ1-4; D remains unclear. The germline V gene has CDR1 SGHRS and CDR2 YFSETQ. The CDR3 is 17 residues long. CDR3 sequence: CASSLAPVGATDEKLFF. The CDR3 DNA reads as TGCGCCAGCAGCTTGGCCCCGGTAGGAGCAACTGATGAAAAACTGTTTTTT.

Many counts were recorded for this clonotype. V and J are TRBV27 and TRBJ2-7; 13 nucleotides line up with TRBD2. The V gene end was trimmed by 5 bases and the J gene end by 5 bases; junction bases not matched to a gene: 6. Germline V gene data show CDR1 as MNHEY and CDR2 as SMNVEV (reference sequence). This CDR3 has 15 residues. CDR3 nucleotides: TGTGCCAGCAGTGGTGGGACTAGCGGGATGAACGAGCAGTACTTC. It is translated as CASSGGTSGMNEQYF.

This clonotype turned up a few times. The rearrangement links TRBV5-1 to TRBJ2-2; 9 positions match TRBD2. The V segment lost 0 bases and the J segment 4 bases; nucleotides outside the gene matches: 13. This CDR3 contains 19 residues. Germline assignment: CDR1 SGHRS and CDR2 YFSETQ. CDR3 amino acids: CASSLVLAGGPKVTGELFF. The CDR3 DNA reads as TGCGCCAGCAGCTTGGTGTTGGCGGGGGGGCCGAAGGTCACCGGGGAGCTGTTTTTT.

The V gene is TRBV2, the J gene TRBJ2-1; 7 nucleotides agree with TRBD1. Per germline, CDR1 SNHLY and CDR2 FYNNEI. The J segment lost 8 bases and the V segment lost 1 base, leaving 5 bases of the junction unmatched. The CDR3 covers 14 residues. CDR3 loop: CASSEGQGIDEQFF. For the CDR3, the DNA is TGTGCCAGCAGTGAAGGACAGGGTATAGATGAGCAGTTCTTC.

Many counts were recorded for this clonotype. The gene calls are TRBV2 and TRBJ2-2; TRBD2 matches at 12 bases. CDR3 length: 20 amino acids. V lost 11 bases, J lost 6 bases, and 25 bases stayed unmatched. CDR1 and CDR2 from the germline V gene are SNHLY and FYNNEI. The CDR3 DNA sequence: TGTGCCGCAACAAGGGAGACTAGCGGGAGATGGACCAAAGGGGCCGGGGAGCTGTTTTTT. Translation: CAATRETSGRWTKGAGELFF.

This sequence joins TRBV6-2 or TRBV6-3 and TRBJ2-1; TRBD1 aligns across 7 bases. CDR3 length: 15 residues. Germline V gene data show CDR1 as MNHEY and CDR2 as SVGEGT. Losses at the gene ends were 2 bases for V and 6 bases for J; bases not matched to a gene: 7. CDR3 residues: CASSYGAGGRNEQFF. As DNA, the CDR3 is TGTGCCAGCAGTTACGGGGCAGGGGGACGCAATGAGCAGTTCTTC.

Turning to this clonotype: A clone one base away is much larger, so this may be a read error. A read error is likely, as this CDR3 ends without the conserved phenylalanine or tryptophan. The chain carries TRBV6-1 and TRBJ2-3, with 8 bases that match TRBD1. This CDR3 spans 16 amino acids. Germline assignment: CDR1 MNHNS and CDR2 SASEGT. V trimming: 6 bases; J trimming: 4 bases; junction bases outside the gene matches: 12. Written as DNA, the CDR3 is TGTGCCAGCAGGGCCGACAGGGGCGTTGGATCAGATACGCAGTATCTT. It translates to CASRADRGVGSDTQYL.

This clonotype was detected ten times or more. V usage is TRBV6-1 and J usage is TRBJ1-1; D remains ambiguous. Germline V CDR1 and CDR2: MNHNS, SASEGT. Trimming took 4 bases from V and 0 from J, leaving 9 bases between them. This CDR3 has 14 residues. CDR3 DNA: TGTGCCAGCAGTGCTTCCACTATGAACACTGAAGCTTTCTTT. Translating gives CASSASTMNTEAFF.

The CDR3 DNA reads as TGTGCCAGCAGTTACTCGGCTAGCGGGGGGGGCGCGGAAGAGCAGTACTTC. Translated, it gives CASSYSASGGGAEEQYF. The chain joins TRBV6-2 or TRBV6-3 to TRBJ2-7; 12 positions match TRBD2. The V segment lost 0 bases and the J segment 7 bases; nucleotides outside the gene matches: 10. Germline CDR1 reads MNHEY; CDR2 reads SVGEGT. CDR3 size: 17 residues.

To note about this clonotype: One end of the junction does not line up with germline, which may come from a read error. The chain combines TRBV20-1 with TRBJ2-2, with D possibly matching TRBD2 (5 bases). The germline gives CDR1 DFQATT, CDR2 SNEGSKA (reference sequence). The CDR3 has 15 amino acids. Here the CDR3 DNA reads TGCAGTGCCACATTCGGAAGCATTAGCACCGGGGAGCTGTCTTTT. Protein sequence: CSATFGSISTGELSF.

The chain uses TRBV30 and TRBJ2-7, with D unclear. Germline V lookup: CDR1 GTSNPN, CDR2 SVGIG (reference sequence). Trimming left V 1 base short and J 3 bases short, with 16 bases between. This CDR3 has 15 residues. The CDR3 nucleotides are TGTGCCTGGAGTGGAGCAGAAGCCGAAGTCTACGAGCAGTACTTC. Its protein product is CAWSGAEAEVYEQYF.

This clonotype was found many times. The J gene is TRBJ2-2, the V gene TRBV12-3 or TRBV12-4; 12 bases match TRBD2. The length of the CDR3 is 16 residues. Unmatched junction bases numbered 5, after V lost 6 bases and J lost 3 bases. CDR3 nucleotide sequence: TGTGCCAGCAGCCCTAGCGGGGGGGCCGACACCGGGGAGCTGTTTTTT. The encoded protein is CASSPSGGADTGELFF.

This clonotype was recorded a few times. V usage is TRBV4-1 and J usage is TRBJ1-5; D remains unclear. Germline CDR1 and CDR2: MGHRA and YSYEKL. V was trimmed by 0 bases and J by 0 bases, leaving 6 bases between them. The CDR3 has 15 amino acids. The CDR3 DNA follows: TGCGCCAGCAGCCAAGAGGCTTATAGCAATCAGCCCCAGCATTTT. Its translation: CASSQEAYSNQPQHF.

The CDR3 nucleotides are TGTGCCAGCAGCTCCATCACGGACAGCCAAGAGACCCAGTACTTC. Its protein product is CASSSITDSQETQYF. This chain uses TRBV11-2 with TRBJ2-5; D is perhaps TRBD1 (6 bases). V was shortened by 4 bases and J by 1 base, with 13 bases between the two germline ends. CDR3 length equals 15 residues. Germline V gene lookup returns CDR1 SGHAT and CDR2 FQNNGV.

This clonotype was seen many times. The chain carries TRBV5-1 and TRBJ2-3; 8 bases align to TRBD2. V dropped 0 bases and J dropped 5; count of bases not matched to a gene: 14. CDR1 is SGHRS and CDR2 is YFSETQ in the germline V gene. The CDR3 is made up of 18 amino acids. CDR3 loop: CASSLEPHRRGGQDTQYF. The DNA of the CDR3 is TGCGCCAGCAGCTTGGAACCCCATCGACGGGGGGGCCAAGATACGCAGTATTTT.

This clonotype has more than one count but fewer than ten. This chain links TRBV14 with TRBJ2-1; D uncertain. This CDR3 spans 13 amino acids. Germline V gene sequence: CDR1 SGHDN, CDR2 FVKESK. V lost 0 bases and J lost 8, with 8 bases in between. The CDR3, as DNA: TGTGCCAGCAGCCAAGAGATAGCCCATGAGCAGTTCTTC. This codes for CASSQEIAHEQFF.

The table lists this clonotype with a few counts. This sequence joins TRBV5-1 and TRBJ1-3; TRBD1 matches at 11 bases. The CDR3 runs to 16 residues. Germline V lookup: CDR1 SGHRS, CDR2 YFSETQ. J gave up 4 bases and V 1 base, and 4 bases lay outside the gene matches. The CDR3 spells CASSLPRTGGGNTIYF. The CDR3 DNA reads TGCGCCAGCAGCTTGCCCAGGACAGGGGGCGGAAACACCATATATTTT.

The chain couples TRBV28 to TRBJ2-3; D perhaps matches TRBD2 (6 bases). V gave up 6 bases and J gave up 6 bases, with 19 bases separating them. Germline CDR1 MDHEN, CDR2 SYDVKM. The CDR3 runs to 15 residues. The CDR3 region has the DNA TGTGCCAGCAGAGGCGGGGAGTATTCGGCCGATACGCAGTATTTT. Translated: CASRGGEYSADTQYF.

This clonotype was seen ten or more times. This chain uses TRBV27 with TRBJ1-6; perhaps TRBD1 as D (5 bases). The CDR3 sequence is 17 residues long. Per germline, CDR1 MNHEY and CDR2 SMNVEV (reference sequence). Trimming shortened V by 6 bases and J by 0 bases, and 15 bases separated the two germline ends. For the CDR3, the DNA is TGTGCCAGCAGCCCGAAGGGACCGCTCTCCTATAATTCACCCCTCCACTTT. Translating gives CASSPKGPLSYNSPLHF.

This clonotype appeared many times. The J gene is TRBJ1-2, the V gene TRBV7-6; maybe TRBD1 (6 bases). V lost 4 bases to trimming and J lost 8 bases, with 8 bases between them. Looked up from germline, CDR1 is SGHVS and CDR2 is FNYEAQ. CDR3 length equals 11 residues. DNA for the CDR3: TGTGCCAGCAGCTCAGGGGAGGGCTACACCTTC. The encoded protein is CASSSGEGYTF.

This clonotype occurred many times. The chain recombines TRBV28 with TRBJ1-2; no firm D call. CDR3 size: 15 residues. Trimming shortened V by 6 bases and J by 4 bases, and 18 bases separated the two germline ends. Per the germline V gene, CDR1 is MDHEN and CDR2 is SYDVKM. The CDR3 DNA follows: TGTGCCAGCAGGTCGGGAGGGAACATCGTCTATGGCTACACCTTC. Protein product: CASRSGGNIVYGYTF.

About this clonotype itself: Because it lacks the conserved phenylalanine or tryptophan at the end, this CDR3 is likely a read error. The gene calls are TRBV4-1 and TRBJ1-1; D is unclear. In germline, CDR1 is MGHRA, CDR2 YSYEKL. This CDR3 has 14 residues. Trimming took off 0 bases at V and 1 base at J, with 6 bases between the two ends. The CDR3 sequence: CASSQDRTNTEAFL. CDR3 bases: TGCGCCAGCAGCCAAGATAGGACGAACACTGAAGCTTTCCTT.

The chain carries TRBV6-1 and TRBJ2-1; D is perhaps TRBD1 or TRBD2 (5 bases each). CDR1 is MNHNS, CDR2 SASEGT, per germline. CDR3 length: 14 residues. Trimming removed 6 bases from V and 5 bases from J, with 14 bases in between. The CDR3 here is CASRNRGPNNEQFF. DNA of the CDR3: TGTGCCAGCAGAAACCGGGGCCCGAACAATGAGCAGTTCTTC.

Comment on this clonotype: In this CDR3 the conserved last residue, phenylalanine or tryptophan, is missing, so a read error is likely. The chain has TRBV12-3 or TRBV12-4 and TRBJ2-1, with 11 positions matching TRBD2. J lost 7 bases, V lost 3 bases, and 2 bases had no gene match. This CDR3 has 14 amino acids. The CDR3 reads CASSLLAGGNEQFL. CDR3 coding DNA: TGTGCCAGCAGTTTGCTAGCGGGGGGAAATGAGCAGTTCCTC.

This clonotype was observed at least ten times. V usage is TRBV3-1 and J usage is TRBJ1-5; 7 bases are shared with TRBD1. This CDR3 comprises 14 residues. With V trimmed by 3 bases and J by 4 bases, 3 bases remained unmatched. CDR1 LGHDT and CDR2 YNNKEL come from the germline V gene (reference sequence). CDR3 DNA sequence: TGTGCCAGCAGCCAGAGGACAGGAAATCAGCCCCAGCATTTT. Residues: CASSQRTGNQPQHF.

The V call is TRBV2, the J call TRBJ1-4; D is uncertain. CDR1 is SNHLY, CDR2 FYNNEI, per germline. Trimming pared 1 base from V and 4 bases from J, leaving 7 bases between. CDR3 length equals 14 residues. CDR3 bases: TGTGCCAGCAGTGAAGGTGGACTTAATGAAAAACTGTTTTTT. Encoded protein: CASSEGGLNEKLFF.

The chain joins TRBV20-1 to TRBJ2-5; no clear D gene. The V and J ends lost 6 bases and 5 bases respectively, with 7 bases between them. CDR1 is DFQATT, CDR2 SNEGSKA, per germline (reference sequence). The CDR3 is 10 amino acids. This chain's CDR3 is CSAHGETQYF. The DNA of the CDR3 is TGCAGTGCCCACGGGGAGACCCAGTACTTC.

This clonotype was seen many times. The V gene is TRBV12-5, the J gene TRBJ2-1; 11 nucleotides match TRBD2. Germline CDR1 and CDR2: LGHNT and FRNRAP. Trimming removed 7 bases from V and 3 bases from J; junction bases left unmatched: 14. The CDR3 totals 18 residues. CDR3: CASAPTSGRPKDYNEQFF. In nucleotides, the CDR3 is TGTGCTAGTGCCCCTACTAGCGGGAGACCCAAGGACTACAATGAGCAGTTCTTC. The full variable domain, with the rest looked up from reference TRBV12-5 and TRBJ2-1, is DARVTQTPRHKVTEMGQEVTMRCQPILGHNTVFWYRQTMMQGLELLAYFRNRAPLDDSGMPKDRFSAEMPDATLATLKIQPSEPRDSAVYFCASAPTSGRPKDYNEQFFGPGTRLTVL.

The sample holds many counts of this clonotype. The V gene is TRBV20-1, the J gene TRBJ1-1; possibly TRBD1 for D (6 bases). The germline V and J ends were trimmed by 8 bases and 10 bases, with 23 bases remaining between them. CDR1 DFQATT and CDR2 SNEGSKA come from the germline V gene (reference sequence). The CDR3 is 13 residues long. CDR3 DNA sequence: TGCAGTCCTTGGGGGAAGAATAGGGGGTCAGCTTTCTTT. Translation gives CSPWGKNRGSAFF.